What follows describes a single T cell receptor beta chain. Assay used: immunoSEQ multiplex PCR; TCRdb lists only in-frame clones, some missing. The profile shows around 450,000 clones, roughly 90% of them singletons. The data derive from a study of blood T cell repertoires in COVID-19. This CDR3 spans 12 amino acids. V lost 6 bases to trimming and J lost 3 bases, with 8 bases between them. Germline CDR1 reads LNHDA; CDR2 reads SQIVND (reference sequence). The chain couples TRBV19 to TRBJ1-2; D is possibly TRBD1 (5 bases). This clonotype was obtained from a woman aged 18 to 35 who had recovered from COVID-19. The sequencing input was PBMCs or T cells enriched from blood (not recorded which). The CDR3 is CASRDIYYGYTF. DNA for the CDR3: TGTGCCAGTAGGGACATCTACTATGGCTACACCTTC.